This TCR beta chain was sequenced in a study of CD8+ T cells in alopecia areata. Germline V gene sequence: CDR1 SQVTM, CDR2 ANQGSEA. The V end was cut by 2 bases, the J end by 4 bases, with 20 bases between. This CDR3 has 16 amino acids. RNA, once extracted, was reverse transcribed into cDNA for use as the sequencing template. Clones were read by immunoSEQ multiplex PCR, and TCRdb kept only the in-frame ones, dropping some. This table holds under 200,000 clones, approximately 60% found once. Treatment here: oral pan-JAK inhibitor, 5-10 mg twice daily. Study results and limitations: Scalp clonality, along with expanded CD8+ clones among the top 100, was significantly decreased by tofacitinib. Affected scalp, especially in alopecia totalis/universalis, had a higher clonality than normal scalp did.

With regard to this clone: Its antigen is currently unknown.

This clonotype originated in a human donor with alopecia areata. The chain employs TRBV29-1 and TRBJ1-1, with TRBD1 as a possible D gene (6 bases). This specimen consisted of CD4+ T cells sorted from blood, obtained at week 24, from a patient treated with tofacitinib. CDR3 sequence: CSVERSGGGKGTEAFF. CDR3 DNA sequence: TGCAGCGTTGAACGTTCCGGGGGCGGTAAGGGCACTGAAGCTTTCTTT.